The 29 T cell receptor beta chains listed next were all sequenced from one sample in a study of beta chain features in type 1 diabetes. Since all of the isolated RNA was reverse transcribed, expressed TCRB transcripts were what got sequenced. Sequenced by immunoSEQ multiplex PCR; TCRdb stores in-frame clones only, minus some. The table shows some 290,000 clones, with 13% to 15% occurring only once. Their target antigens are unknown. Whole-study findings and limits: Shortening of TCRB CDR3s, moderate but significant, appeared in all four CD4+ subsets of Type 1 diabetes patients.

Sequences were obtained from naive CD4+ T cells from blood. Source of these receptors: a young man with type 1 diabetes.

This clone was recorded once. V is TRBV11-2 and J is TRBJ2-7; the D gene is possibly TRBD2 (5 bases). The germline V and J ends were trimmed by 8 bases and 0 bases, with 11 bases remaining between them. The CDR3 sequence is 13 residues long. Germline V gene data show CDR1 as SGHAT and CDR2 as FQNNGV. The CDR3 sequence is CASRSGGSYEQYF. The DNA of the CDR3 is TGTGCCAGCCGGAGCGGAGGCTCCTACGAGCAGTACTTC.

The chain employs TRBV20-1 and TRBJ2-7; D is possibly TRBD1 (6 bases). The germline V gene has CDR1 DFQATT and CDR2 SNEGSKA (reference sequence). This CDR3 has 11 amino acids. The germline V and J ends were trimmed by 8 bases and 6 bases, with 14 bases remaining between them. CDR3 region: CSTRDRIEQYF. The CDR3 DNA reads TGCAGTACACGAGACAGGATCGAGCAGTACTTC.

The rearrangement links TRBV9 to TRBJ2-1, with 12 positions matching TRBD1. V lost 1 base to trimming and J lost 9 bases; unmatched junction nucleotides: 8. The V gene's germline CDR1 is SGDLS and CDR2 YYNGEE. The CDR3 sequence is 16 residues long. CDR3 region: CASSVQGGQGAPEQFF. The CDR3 DNA sequence: TGTGCCAGCAGCGTACAGGGGGGACAGGGGGCGCCTGAGCAGTTCTTC.

This clone came up a few times. CDR3 sequence: CASKADTDTQYF. The DNA of the CDR3 is TGTGCCAGCAAAGCGGACACAGATACGCAGTATTTT. The chain carries TRBV25-1 and TRBJ2-3, with D possibly TRBD2 on 5 matching bases. Germline-derived CDR1 and CDR2 are MGHDK and SYGVNS. The CDR3 is 12 amino acids. V dropped 7 bases and J dropped 2 bases, with 7 bases sitting between them.

Only a few counts were recorded for this clone. This chain connects TRBV5-1 to TRBJ1-2; D uncertain. The CDR3 consists of 14 residues. Trimming stripped 0 bases from V and 4 bases from J, with 10 bases between. CDR1 and CDR2 (germline): SGHRS, YFSETQ. CDR3 region: CASSLGAGLYGYTF. The CDR3 nucleotides are TGCGCCAGCAGCTTGGGGGCAGGTCTCTATGGCTACACCTTC.

The chain recombines TRBV7-9 with TRBJ1-4; TRBD1 matches at 10 bases. Germline V gene data show CDR1 as SEHNR and CDR2 as FQNEAQ (reference sequence). V was clipped by 5 bases and J by 8 bases; unmatched bases: 5. CDR3 size: 14 residues. In DNA, the CDR3 is TGTGCCAGCAGCGACAGGGGGCGCGGGGAAAAACTGTTTTTT. As protein: CASSDRGRGEKLFF. Complete variable domain (other parts from reference TRBV7-9 and TRBJ1-4): DTGVSQNPRHKITKRGQNVTFRCDPISEHNRLYWYRQTLGQGPEFLTYFQNEAQLEKSRLLSDRFSAERPKGSFSTLEIQRTEQGDSAMYLCASSDRGRGEKLFFGSGTQLSVL.

The gene calls are TRBV11-1 and TRBJ2-1; TRBD2 matches at 7 bases. J gave up 1 base and V 5 bases, and 11 bases lay outside the gene matches. Germline CDR1 SGHAT, CDR2 FQDESV (reference sequence). CDR3 length: 17 amino acids. CDR3 loop: CASSPSPGGGSYNEQFF. CDR3 coding DNA: TGTGCCAGCAGCCCAAGCCCGGGAGGTGGTTCCTACAATGAGCAGTTCTTC.

CDR3 in DNA: TGTGCCTATGGGGGGTCCGGGGGGCCCCAGCATTTT. Translating gives CAYGGSGGPQHF. The V call is TRBV30, the J call TRBJ1-5, with D possibly matching TRBD1 (5 bases). The CDR3 is 12 amino acids. V gave up 7 bases and J gave up 9 bases, with 16 bases separating them. Germline V gene data show CDR1 as GTSNPN and CDR2 as SVGIG (reference sequence).

The rearrangement joins TRBV28 to TRBJ2-1, with 7 bases identical to TRBD1. With 4 bases clipped from V and 8 bases from J, the junction kept 2 bases outside the gene matches. The germline gives CDR1 MDHEN, CDR2 SYDVKM. The CDR3 runs 12 residues. The CDR3 bases are TGTGCCAGCAGTTCCAGGGGGTATGAGCAGTTCTTC. Translated, it gives CASSSRGYEQFF.

J is TRBJ2-7 and V is TRBV5-1; no definite D call. V was clipped by 0 bases and J by 7 bases, with 17 bases between them. This CDR3 comprises 15 residues. Germline CDR1 is SGHRS and CDR2 is YFSETQ. CDR3 coding DNA: TGCGCCAGCAGCTTGGCCGCACAGACCCCTCGAGAGCAGTACTTC. Translation: CASSLAAQTPREQYF.

This chain uses TRBV5-1 with TRBJ2-3; 13 nucleotides align to TRBD2. The germline CDR1 and CDR2 sequences are SGHRS and YFSETQ. The CDR3 consists of 16 residues. V lost 4 bases and J lost 5; bases outside the gene matches: 7. Written as DNA, the CDR3 is TGCGCCAGCAGCCCTGGACTAGCGGGAGCCGGAGATACGCAGTATTTT. This codes for CASSPGLAGAGDTQYF.

This clone was picked up a small number of times. The chain is built from TRBV9 and TRBJ1-1, with D possibly matching TRBD1 (6 bases). V lost 2 bases to trimming and J lost 0 bases, with 11 bases between them. Looked up from germline, CDR1 is SGDLS and CDR2 is YYNGEE. This CDR3 comprises 15 residues. The CDR3 protein is CASSVLDRMNTEAFF. As DNA, the CDR3 is TGTGCCAGCAGCGTTTTGGACAGAATGAACACTGAAGCTTTCTTT.

The rearrangement links TRBV7-2 to TRBJ1-1; weak D call: TRBD1 (5 bases). Germline lookup yields CDR1 SGHTA and CDR2 FQGNSA. V dropped 1 base and J dropped 6 bases, with 12 bases sitting between them. The CDR3 covers 14 residues. The CDR3 reads CASSLGWGSPEAFF. The CDR3 nucleotides read TGTGCCAGCAGCTTAGGGTGGGGCAGTCCTGAAGCTTTCTTT.

The gene calls are TRBV11-2 and TRBJ2-7, with 10 nucleotides matching TRBD2. Trimming cost V 2 bases and J 3 bases; bases outside gene matches: 4. Germline V gene lookup returns CDR1 SGHAT and CDR2 FQNNGV. The CDR3 totals 15 residues. CDR3 region: CASSLFPSGSYEQYF. Here the CDR3 DNA reads TGTGCCAGCAGCTTATTTCCTAGCGGGAGCTACGAGCAGTACTTC.

The V and J genes are TRBV10-3 and TRBJ1-3; no clear D gene. Deletions cut 3 bases from V and 3 bases from J, with 12 bases between. This CDR3 is 15 amino acids long. Germline CDR1 ENHRY, CDR2 SYGVKD. CDR3 nucleotides: TGTGCCATCAGTGACCAGGCGCGGGGTGGAAACACCATATATTTT. Encoded protein: CAISDQARGGNTIYF.

This clone was detected many times. Here the CDR3 reads CSVEEEGQPQHF. The CDR3 region has the DNA TGCAGCGTTGAGGAGGAAGGTCAGCCCCAGCATTTT. The chain uses TRBV29-1 and TRBJ1-5; no definite D call. Germline CDR1 is SQVTM and CDR2 is ANQGSEA. This CDR3 spans 12 amino acids. With 3 bases removed from V and 6 bases from J, the gap between germline ends came to 9 bases.

This clone was counted between two and nine times. The chain couples TRBV5-1 to TRBJ2-2; TRBD1 aligns across 7 bases. V shed 4 bases, J shed 3 bases, and the junction held 9 bases outside the gene matches. The CDR3 is 16 amino acids. The germline V gene has CDR1 SGHRS and CDR2 YFSETQ. The CDR3: CASSLRRDSYTGELFF. The CDR3, as DNA: TGCGCCAGCAGCCTACGACGGGACAGTTACACCGGGGAGCTGTTTTTT.

This clone was seen only a few times. This chain links TRBV5-1 with TRBJ2-7, with 7 bases identical to TRBD1. Unmatched junction bases numbered 2, after V lost 3 bases and J lost 2 bases. The germline V gene encodes CDR1 SGHRS and CDR2 YFSETQ. The CDR3 contains 13 residues. CDR3 amino acids: CASSWDRTYEQYF. The CDR3, as DNA: TGCGCCAGCAGCTGGGACAGAACCTACGAGCAGTACTTC.

This clone has more than one count but fewer than ten. V usage is TRBV9 and J usage is TRBJ2-3; D is unclear. Germline CDR1 SGDLS, CDR2 YYNGEE. The CDR3 runs to 12 residues. With 6 bases removed from V and 0 bases from J, the gap between germline ends came to 5 bases. CDR3 sequence reads: CASTTSTDTQYF. CDR3 nucleotide sequence: TGTGCCAGCACTACGAGCACAGATACGCAGTATTTT. Together with reference TRBV9 and TRBJ2-3, the CDR3 gives the full variable domain: DSGVTQTPKHLITATGQRVTLRCSPRSGDLSVYWYQQSLDQGLQFLIQYYNGEERAKGNILERFSAQQFPDLHSELNLSSLELGDSALYFCASTTSTDTQYFGPGTRLTVL.

The CDR3 reads CASSADNGNIQYF. CDR3 coding DNA: TGTGCCAGCAGTGCTGATAACGGAAACATTCAGTACTTC. This rearrangement joins TRBV2 to TRBJ2-4, with no clear D. CDR1 and CDR2 from the germline V gene are SNHLY and FYNNEI. Between the trimmed V and J ends, which lost 4 bases and 6 bases, there was a span of 10 bases. The CDR3 runs to 13 residues.

The sample holds a few counts of this clone. This chain links TRBV29-1 with TRBJ2-7; D remains unclear. Germline CDR1 reads SQVTM; CDR2 reads ANQGSEA. The CDR3 extends over 11 amino acids. V lost 7 bases and J 4 bases, leaving 11 bases between the germline ends. CDR3 loop: CSAQTPYEQYF. In DNA form, the CDR3 reads TGCAGCGCTCAAACACCTTACGAGCAGTACTTC.

This clone has just a few counts. The rearrangement joins TRBV6-6 to TRBJ2-7, with 9 bases that match TRBD1. Germline V gives CDR1 MNHNY, CDR2 SVGAGI (reference sequence). CDR3 size: 14 residues. The V and J ends lost 5 bases and 5 bases, in that order; junction bases with no gene match: 7. CDR3 DNA: TGTGCCAGCAGTGCGGGACAGGGTACCCACGAGCAGTACTTC. The encoded protein is CASSAGQGTHEQYF.

The gene calls are TRBV7-9 and TRBJ1-5; TRBD1 aligns across 8 bases. CDR1 and CDR2 from the germline V gene are SEHNR and FQNEAQ (reference sequence). This CDR3 has 16 amino acids. V gave up 1 base and J gave up 1 base; unmatched junction bases: 3. DNA for the CDR3: TGTGCCAGCAGCTTAGTCCAGGGGGCAAGCAATCAGCCCCAGCATTTT. It translates to CASSLVQGASNQPQHF.

This clone was picked up a small number of times. The chain joins TRBV19 to TRBJ1-4; 7 bases are a match to TRBD1. Germline-derived CDR1 and CDR2 are LNHDA and SQIVND (reference sequence). CDR3 length: 14 amino acids. The J segment lost 7 bases and the V segment lost 7 bases, leaving 9 bases of the junction unmatched. The CDR3 protein is CASTRQGGREKLFF. DNA for the CDR3: TGTGCCAGTACCCGACAGGGCGGACGTGAAAAACTGTTTTTT.

Only a few counts were recorded for this clone. The V gene is TRBV5-1, the J gene TRBJ2-5, with TRBD1 matching 9 bases. The CDR3 is 15 residues long. CDR1 SGHRS and CDR2 YFSETQ come from the germline V gene. V gave up 3 bases and J gave up 5 bases; unmatched junction bases: 8. CDR3: CASSSGQGYGETQYF. In DNA form, the CDR3 reads TGCGCCAGCAGCTCCGGACAGGGGTATGGGGAGACCCAGTACTTC.

The chain couples TRBV7-9 to TRBJ1-4; possible D gene TRBD1, 5 bases. Trimming stripped 0 bases from V and 7 bases from J, with 12 bases between. This CDR3 region has 15 residues. Germline values: CDR1 SEHNR, CDR2 FQNEAQ (reference sequence). The CDR3 reads CASSLAGRTGEKLFF. The CDR3 DNA reads as TGTGCCAGCAGCTTAGCGGGTCGAACAGGTGAAAAACTGTTTTTT.

This rearrangement joins TRBV6-6 to TRBJ1-5, with D tentatively TRBD1 (6 bases). V lost 7 bases, J lost 3 bases, and 16 bases lay in between. Germline V gene data show CDR1 as MNHNY and CDR2 as SVGAGI (reference sequence). CDR3 length: 15 amino acids. CDR3 bases: TGTGCCAGCACTCACAGGGTAGGGCTCAATCAGCCCCAGCATTTT. The encoded protein is CASTHRVGLNQPQHF.

V gene TRBV23-1 combines with J gene TRBJ2-1; 15 bases map to TRBD2. TRBV23-1 counts as an open reading frame of uncertain function. The CDR3 consists of 19 residues. Losses at the gene ends were 0 bases for V and 5 bases for J; bases not matched to a gene: 8. CDR3 residues: CASSQSERTSGRENNEQFF. The CDR3, as DNA: TGCGCCAGCAGTCAATCAGAGAGGACTAGCGGGAGGGAGAACAATGAGCAGTTCTTC.

This clone was seen only a few times. The rearrangement links TRBV28 to TRBJ2-7; D may be TRBD2 (5 bases). From germline, CDR1 is MDHEN and CDR2 SYDVKM. V was cut by 5 bases and J by 2 bases, with 13 bases left in between. The CDR3 runs to 14 residues. This CDR3 is CASSHRTGTYEQYF. As DNA, the CDR3 is TGTGCCAGCAGTCACCGGACGGGAACCTACGAGCAGTACTTC.